This TCR beta chain was recorded in a study of breast tumors, draining lymph nodes, adjacent tissues. Study-wide results and limits: That most tumor T cells come from lymph nodes remained unproven.

This clonotype was found many times. Its antigen remains unknown. Looked up from germline, CDR1 is KGHDR and CDR2 is SFDVKD. The CDR3 totals 14 residues. Trimming shortened V by 6 bases and J by 0 bases, and 9 bases separated the two germline ends. Breast cancer patients provided tissue from their axillary draining lymph nodes. One entry per CDR3 protein results from TCRdb running MiXCR on the multiplex PCR reads. Of 70,000 to 95,000 distinct CDR3 sequences listed, roughly 19% are singletons. The rearrangement joins TRBV24-1 to TRBJ2-3; D is uncertain. Sequencing was carried out using axillary lymph node tissue. The sequence derives from a female donor with breast cancer. Some clones in this sample may be carry-over from other donors' samples. The CDR3 DNA follows: TGTGCCACCAGTATGACCGAAAGCACAGATACGCAGTATTTT. Its translation: CATSMTESTDTQYF.